Sequencing of this T cell receptor (beta chain) was carried out in a study of early T cells in non-severe SARS-CoV-2 infection. As for the study in general: Alpha and beta chains were unpaired, from unsorted whole-blood bulk RNA.

As for this clonotype: Its target is not known.

CDR1 SGHRS and CDR2 YFSETQ come from the germline V gene. V was cut by 0 bases and J by 2 bases, with 7 bases left in between. The CDR3 length is 14 residues. Points from the study as a whole: CD4 and private specificities were missed by VDJdb matching, which favored anti-spike CD8 responses.

TCRdb re-derived calls from the 5' RACE reads in MiXCR, one entry per CDR3 protein. The table shows 90,000 to 120,000 distinct CDR3 sequences, with 11% occurring only once. The clonotype originates from an adult who was a healthcare worker with PCR-confirmed SARS-CoV-2 infection or an uninfected control (not recorded which). Specimen: whole blood. This chain connects TRBV5-1 to TRBJ2-3; D uncertain. The chain's CDR3 is CASSLEDTTDTQYF. CDR3 coding DNA: TGCGCCAGCAGCTTGGAAGACACCACAGATACGCAGTATTTT.